The sequence of this TCR beta chain was determined in a study of blood T cell repertoires in COVID-19. For the study at large: Specimens from acute and convalescent COVID-19 originated in the United States, Italy and Spain.

The CDR3 loop spans 14 amino acids. Germline values: CDR1 SNHLY, CDR2 FYNNEI. Trimming took off 2 bases at V and 6 bases at J, with 13 bases between the two ends. This clone was seen once. Methods used by the authors: By means of reference gene primer amplification, nucleated cell counts were estimated. Profiled with immunoSEQ multiplex PCR; TCRdb holds only in-frame clones, not every one. Clone size and V and J calls were adopted from that table, with D and trimming inferred from the DNA. The top ten clones hold roughly 4.3% of a sample with about 130,000 clones, 75% to 90% of them seen once. Sequencing was performed on peripheral blood. The chain employs TRBV2 and TRBJ1-1, with unresolved D. The receptor comes from a man in his fifties or sixties with COVID-19, enrolled during active disease. The CDR3: CASSERRARSEAFF. The CDR3 coding sequence is TGTGCCAGCAGTGAAAGGAGGGCGCGGTCTGAAGCTTTCTTT.